This is a list of T cell receptor beta chains from one sample in a study of technical replicates of blood from a handful of donors. The data were produced by immunoSEQ multiplex PCR, yet TCRdb's version contains in-frame clones alone and is incomplete. The repertoire holds 55,000 to 80,000 clones, approximately 90% seen once, with 0.35% to 0.45% in the top ten. What was sequenced was T cells isolated from PBMCs. These receptors all come from a human donor in good health. Both conserved end residues are part of each CDR3. D genes are given only for firm matches. Not all rows give a size; the values are once, few, many and, for expanded clones, a class.

NA TRBJ2-7 NA TRBV9 CASSVGGDSYEQYF TGTGCCAGCAGCGTAGGGGGAGATTCCTACGAGCAGTACTTC
TRBD2 TRBJ2-1 once TRBV5-6 CASSPTSGFYNEQFF TGTGCCAGCAGCCCAACTAGCGGGTTCTACAATGAGCAGTTCTTC
NA TRBJ1-1 NA TRBV5-6 CASSLGLLNTEAFF TGTGCCAGCAGCTTGGGACTGCTTAACACTGAAGCTTTCTTT
NA TRBJ1-1 NA TRBV4-1 CASSTRQSAEAFF TGCGCCAGCAGCACCCGACAGTCGGCTGAAGCTTTCTTT
NA TRBJ1-1 NA TRBV30 CAWSFRGLWTEAFF TGTGCCTGGAGCTTCAGGGGTTTGTGGACTGAAGCTTTCTTT
NA TRBJ1-1 once TRBV27 CASSLSRGRSAFF TGTGCCAGCAGTTTGTCCAGGGGCCGGTCAGCTTTCTTT
NA TRBJ2-7 NA TRBV10-3 CAISEGLQVNEQYF TGTGCCATCAGTGAGGGACTTCAGGTCAACGAGCAGTACTTC
NA TRBJ1-1 NA TRBV30 CACAGQVKNTEAFF TGTGCCTGTGCTGGCCAGGTCAAGAACACTGAAGCTTTCTTT
NA TRBJ1-2 NA TRBV2 CASSERTAIYGYTF TGTGCCAGCAGTGAAAGGACAGCTATCTATGGCTACACCTTC
TRBD1 TRBJ1-2 NA TRBV7-8 CASSSLPRTGGNYGYTF TGTGCCAGCAGCTCGTTGCCGCGGACAGGGGGTAACTATGGCTACACCTTC
TRBD1 TRBJ2-6 NA TRBV19 CAIGRDRMGGANVLTF TGTGCCATTGGCCGGGACAGGATGGGGGGGGCCAACGTCCTGACTTTC
NA TRBJ2-7 NA TRBV25-1 CASSDLRLEGSEQYF TGTGCCAGCAGTGATCTACGCCTGGAGGGGTCCGAGCAGTACTTC
NA TRBJ1-2 NA TRBV18 CASSPPQGSNYGYTF TGTGCCAGCTCACCACCGCAGGGATCTAACTATGGCTACACCTTC
TRBD1 TRBJ1-2 NA TRBV27 CASSFGAGGVNSYGYTF TGTGCCAGCAGTTTTGGGGCAGGGGGCGTAAACTCCTATGGCTACACCTTC
TRBD1 TRBJ1-5 NA TRBV4-2 CASSPETGYSNQPQHF TGTGCCAGCAGCCCAGAGACAGGGTATAGCAATCAGCCCCAGCATTTT
NA TRBJ2-7 NA TRBV7-2 CASSPGVGIYEQYF TGTGCCAGCAGCCCGGGGGTTGGTATTTACGAGCAGTACTTC
TRBD2 TRBJ2-2 NA TRBV5-4 CASSKAGTGGAGGPGELFF TGTGCCAGCAGCAAAGCCGGGACGGGGGGAGCGGGAGGACCCGGGGAGCTGTTTTTT
TRBD1 TRBJ1-3 NA TRBV15 CATSGDRGPGNTIYF TGTGCCACCAGCGGGGACAGGGGGCCGGGAAACACCATATATTTT
NA TRBJ2-2 NA TRBV5-4 CASSRGGGELFF TGTGCCAGCAGTAGGGGCGGCGGGGAGCTGTTTTTT
TRBD2 TRBJ2-1 NA TRBV29-1 CSVYKPSGTYNEQFF TGCAGCGTATATAAGCCTAGCGGGACGTACAATGAGCAGTTCTTC
NA TRBJ1-1 NA TRBV5-1 CASSLVRGMNTEAFF TGCGCCAGCAGCTTGGTAAGGGGAATGAACACTGAAGCTTTCTTT
NA TRBJ2-5 NA TRBV7-9 CASSLAGLAQYF TGTGCCAGCAGCTTGGCCGGGTTGGCCCAGTACTTC
NA TRBJ2-1 NA TRBV5-1 CASSLVGTHEQFF TGCGCCAGCAGCTTGGTTGGTACTCATGAGCAGTTCTTC
NA TRBJ2-3 NA TRBV29-1 CSVVGGSDWTDTQYF TGCAGCGTTGTAGGAGGGAGTGATTGGACAGATACGCAGTATTTT
NA TRBJ2-3 NA TRBV30 CAATWALTQYF TGTGCCGCCACCTGGGCTCTTACGCAGTATTTT
NA TRBJ2-7 once TRBV29-1 CSVSTEAYEQYF TGCAGCGTCTCAACGGAGGCCTACGAGCAGTACTTC
TRBD1 TRBJ2-5 NA TRBV23-1 CASTIGQVGETQYF TGCGCCAGCACAATAGGACAGGTTGGGGAGACCCAGTACTTC
TRBD2 TRBJ2-3 NA TRBV6-1 CATRTTGGDTQYF TGTGCCACCCGGACTACGGGGGGAGATACGCAGTATTTT
TRBD1 TRBJ1-2 NA TRBV28 CASSFLVRDSFPYAF TGTGCCAGCAGTTTTTTGGTCCGGGACAGTTTTCCCTACGCCTTC
TRBD1 TRBJ1-4 NA TRBV12-5 CASGPGTGGGEKLFF TGTGCTAGTGGCCCCGGGACAGGGGGCGGAGAAAAACTGTTTTTT
NA TRBJ2-7 NA TRBV5-5 CASSPERTYEQYF TGTGCCAGCAGCCCAGAGCGGACCTACGAGCAGTACTTC
TRBD2 TRBJ2-1 NA TRBV30 CAWSSGRDNEQFF TGTGCCTGGAGTAGCGGGAGGGACAATGAGCAGTTCTTC
NA TRBJ1-2 NA TRBV10-3 CAISDPREGYTF TGTGCCATCAGTGACCCCCGGGAAGGCTACACCTTC
NA TRBJ1-5 NA TRBV5-4 CASSLQGSNQPQHF TGTGCCAGCAGCTTGCAGGGGAGCAATCAGCCCCAGCATTTT
NA TRBJ2-3 NA TRBV28 CASSSGETDTQYF TGTGCCAGCAGTTCCGGGGAGACAGATACGCAGTATTTT
NA TRBJ1-4 NA TRBV5-6 CASSLIRTTEKLFF TGTGCCAGCAGCTTGATCCGGACTACTGAAAAACTGTTTTTT
TRBD2 TRBJ2-3 NA TRBV10-3 CAIKGGGSGADTQYF TGTGCCATCAAGGGAGGCGGGAGTGGAGCAGATACGCAGTATTTT
TRBD1 TRBJ2-7 NA TRBV29-1 CSASGTGVYEQYF TGCAGCGCCTCCGGGACAGGGGTCTACGAGCAGTACTTC
NA TRBJ1-1 NA TRBV20-1 CSARMRQAFF TGCAGTGCTAGAATGAGGCAGGCTTTCTTT
NA TRBJ2-3 NA TRBV28 CASSAVTDTQYF TGTGCCAGCAGTGCAGTAACAGATACGCAGTATTTT
TRBD1 TRBJ2-7 NA TRBV6-5 CASKQGETYEQYF TGTGCCAGCAAACAGGGGGAAACCTACGAGCAGTACTTC
NA TRBJ1-2 NA TRBV11-2 CASSLEGGLDGYTF TGTGCCAGCAGCTTAGAGGGAGGACTGGATGGCTACACCTTC
NA TRBJ1-4 NA TRBV11-2 CASSLGRPNEKLFF TGTGCCAGCAGCTTAGGGCGGCCTAATGAAAAACTGTTTTTT
NA TRBJ1-5 once TRBV7-9 CASSLYSGGHGEEQPQHF TGTGCCAGCAGCTTATATTCCGGGGGGCATGGAGAAGAACAGCCCCAGCATTTT
NA TRBJ2-7 NA TRBV28 CASSFSGSYEQYF TGTGCCAGCAGTTTTTCAGGTTCCTACGAGCAGTACTTC